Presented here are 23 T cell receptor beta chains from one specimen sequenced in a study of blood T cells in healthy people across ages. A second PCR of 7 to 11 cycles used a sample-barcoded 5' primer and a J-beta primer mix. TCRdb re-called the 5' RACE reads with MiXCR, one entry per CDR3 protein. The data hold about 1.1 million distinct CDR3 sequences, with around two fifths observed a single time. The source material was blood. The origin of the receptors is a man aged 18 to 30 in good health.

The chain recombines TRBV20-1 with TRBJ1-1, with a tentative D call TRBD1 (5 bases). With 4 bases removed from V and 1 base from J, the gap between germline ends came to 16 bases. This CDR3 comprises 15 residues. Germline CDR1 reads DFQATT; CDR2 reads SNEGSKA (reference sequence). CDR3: CSATSPTTGNTEAFF. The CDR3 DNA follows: TGCAGTGCTACCTCTCCTACTACAGGGAACACTGAAGCTTTCTTT.

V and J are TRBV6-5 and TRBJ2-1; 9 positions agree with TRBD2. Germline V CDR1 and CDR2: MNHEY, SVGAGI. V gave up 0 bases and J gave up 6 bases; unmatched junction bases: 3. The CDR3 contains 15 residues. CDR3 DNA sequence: TGTGCCAGCAGTTACTCGGGCGGGAGGGCCAATGAGCAGTTCTTC. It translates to CASSYSGGRANEQFF.

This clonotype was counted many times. The CDR3 DNA is TGTGCCAGCAGCGCCCGTTTTGGCAAAAACATTCAGTACTTC. Translating it yields CASSARFGKNIQYF. This chain uses TRBV27 with TRBJ2-4; D not certain. The CDR3 consists of 14 residues. With 6 bases removed from V and 3 bases from J, the gap between germline ends came to 12 bases. Looked up from germline, CDR1 is MNHEY and CDR2 is SMNVEV (reference sequence).

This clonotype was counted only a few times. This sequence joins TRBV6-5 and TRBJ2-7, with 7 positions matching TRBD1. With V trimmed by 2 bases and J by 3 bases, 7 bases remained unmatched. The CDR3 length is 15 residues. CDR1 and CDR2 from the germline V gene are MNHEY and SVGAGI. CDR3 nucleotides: TGTGCCAGCAGTTACGCTGGGGACAGCCACTACGAGCAGTACTTC. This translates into CASSYAGDSHYEQYF.

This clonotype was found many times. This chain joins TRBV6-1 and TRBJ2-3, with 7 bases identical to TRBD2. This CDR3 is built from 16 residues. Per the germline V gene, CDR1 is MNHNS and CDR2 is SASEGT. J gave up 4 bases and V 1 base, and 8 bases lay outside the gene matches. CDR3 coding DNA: TGTGCCAGCAGTGAAGGGGAGGGGACGGGCGCAGATACGCAGTATTTT. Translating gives CASSEGEGTGADTQYF.

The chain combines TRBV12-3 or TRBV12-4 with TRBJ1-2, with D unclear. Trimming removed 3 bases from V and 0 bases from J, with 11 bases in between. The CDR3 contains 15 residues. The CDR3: CASSFSMGPNYGYTF. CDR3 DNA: TGTGCCAGCAGTTTTTCCATGGGCCCTAACTATGGCTACACCTTC.

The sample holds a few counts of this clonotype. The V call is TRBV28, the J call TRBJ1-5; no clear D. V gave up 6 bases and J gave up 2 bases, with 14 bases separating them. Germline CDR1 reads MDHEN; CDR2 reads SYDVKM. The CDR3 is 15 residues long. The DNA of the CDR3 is TGTGCCAGCAGGACCCCAAAGGGAGGCAATCAGCCCCAGCATTTT. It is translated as CASRTPKGGNQPQHF.

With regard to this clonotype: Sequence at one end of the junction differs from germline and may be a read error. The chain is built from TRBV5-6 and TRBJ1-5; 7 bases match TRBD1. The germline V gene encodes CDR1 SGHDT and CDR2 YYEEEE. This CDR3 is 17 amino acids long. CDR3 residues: CASNLGDSFDSNQPQHF. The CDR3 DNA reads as TGTGCCAGCAACTTGGGGGACAGCTTCGATAGCAATCAGCCCCAGCATTTT.

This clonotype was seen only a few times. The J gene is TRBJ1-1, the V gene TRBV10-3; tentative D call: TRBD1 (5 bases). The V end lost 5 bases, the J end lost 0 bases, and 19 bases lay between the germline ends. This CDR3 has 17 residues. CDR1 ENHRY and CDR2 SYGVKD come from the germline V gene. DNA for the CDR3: TGTGCCATCAGTCAGCGGGGGAACGGAAACATGAACACTGAAGCTTTCTTT. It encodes CAISQRGNGNMNTEAFF.

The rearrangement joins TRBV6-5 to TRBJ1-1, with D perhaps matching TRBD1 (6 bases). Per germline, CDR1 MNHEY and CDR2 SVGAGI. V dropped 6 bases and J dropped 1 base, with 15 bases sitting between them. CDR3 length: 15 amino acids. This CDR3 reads CASRIRGDGNTEAFF. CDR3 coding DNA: TGTGCCAGCAGAATCAGGGGAGACGGGAACACTGAAGCTTTCTTT.

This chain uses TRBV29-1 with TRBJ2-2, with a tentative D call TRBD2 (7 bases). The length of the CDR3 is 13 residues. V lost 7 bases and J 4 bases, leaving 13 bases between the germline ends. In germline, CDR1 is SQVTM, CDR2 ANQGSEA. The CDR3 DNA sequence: TGCAGCGCGGGGGGCCTGGGCACCGGGGAGCTGTTTTTT. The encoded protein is CSAGGLGTGELFF.

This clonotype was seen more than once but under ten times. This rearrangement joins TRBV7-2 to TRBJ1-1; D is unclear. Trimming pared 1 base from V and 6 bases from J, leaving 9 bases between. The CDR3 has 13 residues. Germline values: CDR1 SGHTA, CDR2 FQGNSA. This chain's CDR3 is CASSLVGGAEAFF. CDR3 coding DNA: TGTGCCAGCAGCTTAGTTGGTGGGGCTGAAGCTTTCTTT.

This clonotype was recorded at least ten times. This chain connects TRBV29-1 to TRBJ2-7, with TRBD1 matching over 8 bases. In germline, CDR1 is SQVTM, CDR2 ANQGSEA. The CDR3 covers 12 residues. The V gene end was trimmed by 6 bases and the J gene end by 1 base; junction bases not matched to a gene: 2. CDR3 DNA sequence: TGCAGCGTCCGGACAGGGTCCTACGAGCAGTACTTC. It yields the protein CSVRTGSYEQYF.

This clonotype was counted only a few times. DNA of the CDR3: TGCAGCGTTAAACCGCCCTCCGGGACAGTGAACACTGAAGCTTTCTTT. It encodes CSVKPPSGTVNTEAFF. The V and J genes are TRBV29-1 and TRBJ1-1, with 7 bases lining up with TRBD1. This CDR3 comprises 16 residues. Germline CDR1 and CDR2: SQVTM and ANQGSEA. Trimming cost V 5 bases and J 0 bases; bases outside gene matches: 12.

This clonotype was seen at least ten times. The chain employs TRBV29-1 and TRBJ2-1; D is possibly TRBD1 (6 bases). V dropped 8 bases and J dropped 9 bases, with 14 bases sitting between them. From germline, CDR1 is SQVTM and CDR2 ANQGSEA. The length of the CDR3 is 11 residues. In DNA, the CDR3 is TGCAGCCCAGGGGCCCCCGGTGAGCAGTTCTTC. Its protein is CSPGAPGEQFF.

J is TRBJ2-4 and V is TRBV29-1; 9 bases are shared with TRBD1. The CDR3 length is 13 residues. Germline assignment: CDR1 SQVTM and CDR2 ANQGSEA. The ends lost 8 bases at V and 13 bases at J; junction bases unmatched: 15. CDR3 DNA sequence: TGCAGCTCCGTGATGACAGGGGGGAATGAGCAGTACTTC. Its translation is CSSVMTGGNEQYF.

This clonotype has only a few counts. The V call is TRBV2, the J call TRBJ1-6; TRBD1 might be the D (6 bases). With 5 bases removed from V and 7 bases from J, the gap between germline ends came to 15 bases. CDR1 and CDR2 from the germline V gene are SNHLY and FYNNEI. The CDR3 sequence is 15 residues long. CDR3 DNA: TGTGCCAGCAGTCTGAACAGGGAGGAGAATTCACCCCTCCACTTT. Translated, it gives CASSLNREENSPLHF. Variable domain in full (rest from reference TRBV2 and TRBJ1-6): EPEVTQTPSHQVTQMGQEVILRCVPISNHLYFYWYRQILGQKVEFLVSFYNNEISEKSEIFDDQFSVERPDGSNFTLKIRSTKLEDSAMYFCASSLNREENSPLHFGNGTRLTVT.

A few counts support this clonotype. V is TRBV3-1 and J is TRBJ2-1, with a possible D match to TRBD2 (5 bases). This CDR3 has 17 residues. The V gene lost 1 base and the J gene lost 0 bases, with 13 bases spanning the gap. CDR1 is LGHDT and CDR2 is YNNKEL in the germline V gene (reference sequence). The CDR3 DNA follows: TGTGCCAGCAGCCAAGTCGAAGCGGCCCGCTCCTACAATGAGCAGTTCTTC. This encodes CASSQVEAARSYNEQFF.

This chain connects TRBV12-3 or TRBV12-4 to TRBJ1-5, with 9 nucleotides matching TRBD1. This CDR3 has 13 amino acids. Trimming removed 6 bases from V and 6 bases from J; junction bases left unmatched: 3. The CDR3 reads CASSPGQGQPQHF. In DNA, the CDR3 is TGTGCCAGCAGCCCGGGACAGGGTCAGCCCCAGCATTTT.

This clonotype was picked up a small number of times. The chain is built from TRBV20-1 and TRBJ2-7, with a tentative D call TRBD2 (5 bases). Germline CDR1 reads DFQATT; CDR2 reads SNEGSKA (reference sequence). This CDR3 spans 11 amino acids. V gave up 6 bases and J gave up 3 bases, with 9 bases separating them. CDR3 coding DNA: TGCAGTGCCAGCGAGGGCTACGAGCAGTACTTC. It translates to CSASEGYEQYF.

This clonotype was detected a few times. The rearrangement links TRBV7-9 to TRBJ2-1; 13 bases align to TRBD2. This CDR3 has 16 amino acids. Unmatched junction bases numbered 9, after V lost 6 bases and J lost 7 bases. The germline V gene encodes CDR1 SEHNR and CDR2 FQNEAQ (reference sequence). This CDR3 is CASRTTSGGFGNEQFF. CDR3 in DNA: TGTGCCAGCAGGACGACTAGCGGGGGGTTTGGAAATGAGCAGTTCTTC. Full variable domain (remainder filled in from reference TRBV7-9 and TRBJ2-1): DTGVSQNPRHKITKRGQNVTFRCDPISEHNRLYWYRQTLGQGPEFLTYFQNEAQLEKSRLLSDRFSAERPKGSFSTLEIQRTEQGDSAMYLCASRTTSGGFGNEQFFGPGTRLTVL.

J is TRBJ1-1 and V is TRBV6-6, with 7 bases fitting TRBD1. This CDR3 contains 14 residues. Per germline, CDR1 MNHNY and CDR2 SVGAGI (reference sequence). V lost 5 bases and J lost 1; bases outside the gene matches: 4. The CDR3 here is CASSDRETNTEAFF. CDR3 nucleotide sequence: TGTGCCAGCAGTGACAGGGAGACGAACACTGAAGCTTTCTTT.

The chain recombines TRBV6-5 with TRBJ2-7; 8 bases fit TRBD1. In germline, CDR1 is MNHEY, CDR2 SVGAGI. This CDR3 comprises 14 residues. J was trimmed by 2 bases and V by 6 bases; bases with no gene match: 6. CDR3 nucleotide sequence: TGTGCCAGCAGCACAGGGGGGAAGACCTACGAGCAGTACTTC. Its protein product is CASSTGGKTYEQYF.